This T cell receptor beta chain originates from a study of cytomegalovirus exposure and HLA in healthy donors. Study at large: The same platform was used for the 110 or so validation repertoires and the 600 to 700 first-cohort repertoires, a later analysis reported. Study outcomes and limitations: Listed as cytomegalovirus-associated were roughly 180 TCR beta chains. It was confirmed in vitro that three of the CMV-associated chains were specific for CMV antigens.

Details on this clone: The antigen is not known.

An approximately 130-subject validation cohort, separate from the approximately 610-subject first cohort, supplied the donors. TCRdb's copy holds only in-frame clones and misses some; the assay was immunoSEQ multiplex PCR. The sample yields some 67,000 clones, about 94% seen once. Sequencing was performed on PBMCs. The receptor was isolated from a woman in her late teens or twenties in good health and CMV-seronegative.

The CDR3 DNA reads as TGTGCCAGCAGAGGGAGTTACGAGCAGTACTTC. Its protein is CASRGSYEQYF. V and J are TRBV27 and TRBJ2-7, with D perhaps matching TRBD2 (5 bases). V lost 6 bases, J lost 4 bases, and 7 bases lay in between. Germline V gene data show CDR1 as MNHEY and CDR2 as SMNVEV (reference sequence). The CDR3 totals 11 residues.